These 30 T cell receptor beta chains were sequenced from one sample in a study of identical twins. Each CDR3 protein is one row after TCRdb ran MiXCR on the 5' RACE reads. Among around 370,000 distinct CDR3 sequences listed, 7% to 9.5% were seen once. Sequences were obtained from naive T cells sorted from blood. The receptor set was obtained from a woman between 45 and 60 years old in good health.

The chain couples TRBV5-1 to TRBJ2-5; the match to TRBD1 covers 8 bases. The CDR3 totals 17 residues. V gave up 0 bases and J gave up 4 bases; unmatched junction bases: 11. The germline V gene has CDR1 SGHRS and CDR2 YFSETQ. This CDR3 reads CASSLAGTGGYGETQYF. The CDR3 DNA follows: TGCGCCAGCAGCTTGGCCGGTACAGGGGGATATGGAGAGACCCAGTACTTC. Together with reference TRBV5-1 and TRBJ2-5, the CDR3 gives the full variable domain: KAGVTQTPRYLIKTRGQQVTLSCSPISGHRSVSWYQQTPGQGLQFLFEYFSETQRNKGNFPGRFSGRQFSNSRSEMNVSTLELGDSALYLCASSLAGTGGYGETQYFGPGTRLLVL.

The V and J genes are TRBV20-1 and TRBJ1-5; 7 bases are a match to TRBD1. The CDR3 totals 12 residues. The trim removed 4 bases at V and 6 bases at J, leaving 3 bases unmatched. Germline CDR1 DFQATT, CDR2 SNEGSKA (reference sequence). This CDR3 reads CSAKGAIQPQHF. CDR3 DNA: TGCAGTGCTAAGGGGGCTATTCAGCCCCAGCATTTT.

This clonotype was counted only a few times. V usage is TRBV20-1 and J usage is TRBJ2-4; D is uncertain. Trimming left V 3 bases short and J 2 bases short, with 14 bases between. The CDR3 sequence is 15 residues long. The V gene's germline CDR1 is DFQATT and CDR2 SNEGSKA (reference sequence). The CDR3 is CSARSSSLTKNIQYF. CDR3 nucleotides: TGCAGTGCTAGGTCTAGTTCCCTTACCAAAAACATTCAGTACTTC.

The table lists this clonotype with a few counts. V and J are TRBV28 and TRBJ2-7, with TRBD2 as a possible D gene (6 bases). CDR1 and CDR2 (germline): MDHEN, SYDVKM. The CDR3 contains 15 residues. V lost 7 bases, J lost 0 bases, and 16 bases lay in between. The CDR3, as DNA: TGTGCCAGCATTCCCAGCGGGTTAAGCTCCTACGAGCAGTACTTC. This codes for CASIPSGLSSYEQYF.

This chain links TRBV24-1 with TRBJ2-3, with 10 bases matching TRBD2. CDR3 length: 16 residues. Germline loops: CDR1 KGHDR, CDR2 SFDVKD. Germline trimming cut 4 bases from V and 6 bases from J; bases unmatched to any gene: 9. CDR3 nucleotides: TGTGCCACCAGTGACCCCGGACTAGCGGAGGCGGATACGCAGTATTTT. This encodes CATSDPGLAEADTQYF.

In this sample, this clonotype turned up many times. CDR3 in amino acids: CASTSTGTNYGYTF. CDR3 nucleotide sequence: TGTGCCAGCACCTCGACAGGCACCAACTATGGCTACACCTTC. V is TRBV6-5 and J is TRBJ1-2, with a tentative D call TRBD1 (6 bases). Trimming shortened V by 7 bases and J by 2 bases, and 14 bases separated the two germline ends. Germline assignment: CDR1 MNHEY and CDR2 SVGAGI. This CDR3 contains 14 residues.

The sample holds many counts of this clonotype. The gene calls are TRBV5-1 and TRBJ1-1, with no clear D. There are 14 residues in the CDR3. Trimming shortened V by 0 bases and J by 4 bases, and 10 bases separated the two germline ends. Germline lookup yields CDR1 SGHRS and CDR2 YFSETQ. Here the CDR3 reads CASSLATGSTEAFF. CDR3 DNA: TGCGCCAGCAGCTTGGCCACGGGGAGCACTGAAGCTTTCTTT.

This clonotype was counted ten times or more. V usage is TRBV7-8 and J usage is TRBJ2-3, with a possible D match to TRBD2 (6 bases). Per the germline V gene, CDR1 is SGHVS and CDR2 is FQNEAQ. V lost 1 base, J lost 4 bases, and 12 bases lay in between. CDR3 length: 15 amino acids. DNA of the CDR3: TGTGCCAGCAGCTTAGTTTACGGGAGTGCAGATACGCAGTATTTT. It is translated as CASSLVYGSADTQYF.

The genes are TRBV4-1 and TRBJ2-5, with 13 bases identical to TRBD2. Germline V lookup: CDR1 MGHRA, CDR2 YSYEKL. V shed 4 bases and J 8 bases; nucleotides not matched to a gene: 7. This CDR3 spans 15 amino acids. CDR3 amino acids: CASSPLTSGRVTQYF. CDR3 nucleotide sequence: TGCGCCAGCAGCCCCTTAACTAGCGGGAGGGTTACCCAGTACTTC.

This clonotype was counted a few times. The rearrangement links TRBV2 to TRBJ2-2; 9 nucleotides align to TRBD1. The CDR3 is 15 residues long. The germline V gene has CDR1 SNHLY and CDR2 FYNNEI. After removal of 4 bases from V and 6 bases from J, the junction contained 6 bases not matched to a gene. The CDR3 spells CASSGGQGVAGELFF. The DNA for the CDR3 is TGTGCCAGCAGTGGGGGACAGGGAGTCGCCGGGGAGCTGTTTTTT.

This clonotype was seen at least ten times. This chain links TRBV24-1 with TRBJ2-1; no reliable D call. Germline assignment: CDR1 KGHDR and CDR2 SFDVKD. This CDR3 contains 11 residues. Trimming took off 9 bases at V and 8 bases at J, with 10 bases between the two ends. Here the CDR3 DNA reads TGTGCCACCTACCAGGCTGATGAGCAGTTCTTC. This sequence encodes CATYQADEQFF.

This clonotype has only a few counts. The J gene is TRBJ2-1, the V gene TRBV7-8; 9 bases map to TRBD1. The V segment lost 4 bases and the J segment 9 bases; nucleotides outside the gene matches: 10. Germline V lookup: CDR1 SGHVS, CDR2 FQNEAQ. CDR3 length: 15 amino acids. Written as DNA, the CDR3 is TGTGCCAGCAGCTCGCCGGGACAGGGCCTGGCTGAGCAGTTCTTC. Translated: CASSSPGQGLAEQFF.

As for this clonotype: Being one base from a much bigger clone, this may be a read error. The chain links TRBV28 to TRBJ1-1; 7 bases fit TRBD1. This CDR3 spans 12 amino acids. Germline V gene lookup returns CDR1 MDHEN and CDR2 SYDVKM. The chain's CDR3 is CGSSIDRAEAFF. CDR3 DNA: TGTGGCAGCAGTATAGACAGGGCTGAAGCTTTCTTT.

This clonotype was counted a few times. The DNA of the CDR3 is TGCAGTGCTAGAGAGTCCGGGATCCGGGATGAGCAGTTCTTC. Amino acid sequence: CSARESGIRDEQFF. V is TRBV20-1 and J is TRBJ2-1, with D possibly matching TRBD2 (5 bases). The CDR3 loop spans 14 amino acids. Looked up from germline, CDR1 is DFQATT and CDR2 is SNEGSKA (reference sequence). Trimming removed 0 bases at V and 8 bases at J, with 14 bases between.

This clonotype has only a few counts. The chain has TRBV6-6 and TRBJ1-5; D unresolved. Deletions cut 8 bases from V and 3 bases from J, with 14 bases between. This CDR3 has 14 residues. Germline CDR1 MNHNY, CDR2 SVGAGI (reference sequence). CDR3 in DNA: TGTGCCAGCCCATCTGGCCCTTCCAATCAGCCCCAGCATTTT. It codes for CASPSGPSNQPQHF.

This clonotype appeared many times. The chain uses TRBV20-1 and TRBJ2-1, with 12 positions matching TRBD2. CDR1 is DFQATT and CDR2 is SNEGSKA in the germline V gene (reference sequence). Trimming took 1 base from V and 8 from J; bases not matched to a gene: 15. The CDR3 spans 18 residues. The CDR3 nucleotides read TGCAGTGCTAGAGTGAAACGGACGGCTAGCGGGAGGGCCCATGAGCAGTTCTTC. Translation gives CSARVKRTASGRAHEQFF.

This clonotype appeared a few times. The V call is TRBV5-1, the J call TRBJ2-5; 12 nucleotides line up with TRBD2. The trim removed 3 bases at V and 1 base at J, leaving 7 bases unmatched. The CDR3 is made up of 17 amino acids. Germline assignment: CDR1 SGHRS and CDR2 YFSETQ. CDR3 in DNA: TGCGCCAGCAGCTCCGGGACTAGCGGGCCTCTCCAAGAGACCCAGTACTTC. This gives the protein CASSSGTSGPLQETQYF. The complete variable domain, with remaining parts taken from reference TRBV5-1 and TRBJ2-5, reads KAGVTQTPRYLIKTRGQQVTLSCSPISGHRSVSWYQQTPGQGLQFLFEYFSETQRNKGNFPGRFSGRQFSNSRSEMNVSTLELGDSALYLCASSSGTSGPLQETQYFGPGTRLLVL.

This clonotype was observed at least ten times. The junction differs from germline at one of its ends, possibly a read error. The genes are TRBV20-1 and TRBJ2-5; 9 nucleotides align to TRBD2. The CDR3 is 15 residues long. Germline CDR1 DFQATT, CDR2 SNEGSKA (reference sequence). The DNA for the CDR3 is TGCAGTGCTAGGTTGGCTAGCGGGGACCAGGAGACCCAGTACTTC. Protein sequence: CSARLASGDQETQYF.

At least ten counts were recorded for this clonotype. The V gene is TRBV5-6, the J gene TRBJ1-2; D is undetermined. CDR3 size: 15 residues. V shed 0 bases and J shed 2 bases, with 11 bases lying between them. Per germline, CDR1 SGHDT and CDR2 YYEEEE. The CDR3 coding sequence is TGTGCCAGCAGCTTGGGAGACACCCGAAACTATGGCTACACCTTC. Its translation: CASSLGDTRNYGYTF.

The J gene is TRBJ1-5, the V gene TRBV11-2; maybe TRBD1 (5 bases). This CDR3 is 16 amino acids long. Germline loops: CDR1 SGHAT, CDR2 FQNNGV. V lost 1 base to trimming and J lost 5 bases, with 15 bases between them. CDR3 sequence reads: CASSLGTREWDQPQHF. The CDR3 bases are TGTGCCAGCAGCTTAGGAACCAGGGAGTGGGATCAGCCCCAGCATTTT. Variable domain in full (rest from reference TRBV11-2 and TRBJ1-5): EAGVAQSPRYKIIEKRQSVAFWCNPISGHATLYWYQQILGQGPKLLIQFQNNGVVDDSQLPKDRFSAERLKGVDSTLKIQPAKLEDSAVYLCASSLGTREWDQPQHFGDGTRLSIL.

This clonotype was observed a handful of times. CDR3 in amino acids: CASSQWGTNTGELFF. In DNA form, the CDR3 reads TGTGCCAGCAGCCAATGGGGGACGAACACCGGGGAGCTGTTTTTT. The chain links TRBV12-3 or TRBV12-4 to TRBJ2-2, with D possibly called TRBD1 or TRBD2 (5 bases each). This CDR3 region has 15 residues. Trimming took off 6 bases at V and 0 bases at J, with 11 bases between the two ends.

In its sample, this clonotype was seen a few times. This rearrangement joins TRBV15 to TRBJ2-5; 7 positions match TRBD2. The CDR3 extends over 14 amino acids. Germline V gene data show CDR1 as LNHNV and CDR2 as YYDKDF (reference sequence). V lost 8 bases, J lost 0 bases, and 6 bases stayed unmatched. CDR3 in amino acids: CATRRGLNQETQYF. The DNA of the CDR3 is TGTGCCACCCGAAGGGGACTAAACCAAGAGACCCAGTACTTC.

The CDR3 coding sequence is TGTGCCAGCAGCTTGGTTGGGCCCTTGGGCGTTGAGCAGTTCTTC. Its translation: CASSLVGPLGVEQFF. The genes are TRBV5-5 and TRBJ2-1, with D unclear. In germline, CDR1 is SGHKS, CDR2 YYEKEE (reference sequence). V dropped 0 bases and J dropped 9 bases, with 16 bases sitting between them. The CDR3 loop spans 15 amino acids.

The chain uses TRBV12-3 or TRBV12-4 and TRBJ1-5, with 8 bases that match TRBD1. This CDR3 contains 15 residues. Losses at the gene ends were 5 bases for V and 7 bases for J; bases not matched to a gene: 10. CDR3 residues: CASSHPGGAIQPQHF. The CDR3 nucleotides are TGTGCCAGCAGTCACCCAGGGGGCGCCATCCAGCCCCAGCATTTT.

Ten or more counts support this clonotype. The chain is built from TRBV6-5 and TRBJ1-2, with D uncertain. Germline lookup yields CDR1 MNHEY and CDR2 SVGAGI. Trimming took off 2 bases at V and 4 bases at J, with 8 bases between the two ends. CDR3 size: 13 residues. As DNA, the CDR3 is TGTGCCAGCAGTTACGGATCCTTCTATGGCTACACCTTC. Its protein is CASSYGSFYGYTF.

This clonotype was seen a handful of times. V gene TRBV12-3 or TRBV12-4 combines with J gene TRBJ2-5; 9 nucleotides line up with TRBD1. V dropped 9 bases and J dropped 10; count of bases not matched to a gene: 9. The CDR3 is 12 residues long. The CDR3 region is CARTGPTGGQYF. In nucleotides, the CDR3 is TGTGCCAGGACAGGCCCGACAGGGGGCCAGTACTTC.

This clonotype was counted ten times or more. The chain couples TRBV27 to TRBJ2-5; D call uncertain. Germline V gene data show CDR1 as MNHEY and CDR2 as SMNVEV (reference sequence). The CDR3 contains 17 residues. Trimming took off 6 bases at V and 5 bases at J, with 25 bases between the two ends. CDR3 bases: TGTGCCAGCAGCCGTGGGGTTAGGACCACCTCACGGGAGACCCAGTACTTC. It encodes CASSRGVRTTSRETQYF.

This clonotype was found a few times. The gene calls are TRBV5-1 and TRBJ1-1; D ambiguous. Germline-derived CDR1 and CDR2 are SGHRS and YFSETQ. V lost 3 bases and J lost 6, with 15 bases in between. The CDR3 totals 14 residues. CDR3 region: CASSSELGRSEAFF. For the CDR3, the DNA is TGCGCCAGCAGCTCGGAACTCGGGAGGTCTGAAGCTTTCTTT. The whole variable domain, filled in from reference TRBV5-1 and TRBJ1-1, reads KAGVTQTPRYLIKTRGQQVTLSCSPISGHRSVSWYQQTPGQGLQFLFEYFSETQRNKGNFPGRFSGRQFSNSRSEMNVSTLELGDSALYLCASSSELGRSEAFFGQGTRLTVV.

This clonotype was recorded a few times. The chain carries TRBV4-1 and TRBJ1-1; D remains unclear. The CDR3 is 14 residues long. Germline V CDR1 and CDR2: MGHRA, YSYEKL. The germline V and J ends were trimmed by 0 bases and 8 bases, with 13 bases remaining between them. The CDR3 coding sequence is TGCGCCAGCAGCCAAGATCGTCAGGTCGGGGAAGCTTTCTTT. It translates to CASSQDRQVGEAFF.

This clonotype appeared a few times. The rearrangement uses TRBV20-1 and TRBJ2-2; 10 nucleotides match TRBD2. Germline V lookup: CDR1 DFQATT, CDR2 SNEGSKA (reference sequence). The CDR3 is made up of 15 amino acids. The V and J ends lost 3 bases and 6 bases, in that order; junction bases with no gene match: 7. The CDR3 coding sequence is TGCAGTGCTAGGTCGAGCGGGAGGGGTCCCGGGGAGCTGTTTTTT. Encoded protein: CSARSSGRGPGELFF.